This T cell receptor (beta chain) was retrieved from a study of blood T cell repertoires in COVID-19. V dropped 10 bases and J dropped 5 bases, with 26 bases sitting between them. From germline, CDR1 is MDHEN and CDR2 SYDVKM. CDR3 length: 17 amino acids. Assay: immunoSEQ multiplex PCR; the TCRdb copy retains only in-frame clones and omits some. The data show 200,000 to 250,000 clones, with 84% seen just once and 15% to 20% held by the top ten. The rearrangement links TRBV28 to TRBJ2-2, with D perhaps matching TRBD2 (6 bases). This TCR was recovered from a man between 25 and 39 years old with active or convalescent COVID-19. The sample consisted of peripheral blood. The CDR3: CATSPWEPGLRTGELFF. CDR3 DNA: TGTGCCACCTCCCCTTGGGAGCCGGGACTTAGGACCGGGGAGCTGTTTTTT.